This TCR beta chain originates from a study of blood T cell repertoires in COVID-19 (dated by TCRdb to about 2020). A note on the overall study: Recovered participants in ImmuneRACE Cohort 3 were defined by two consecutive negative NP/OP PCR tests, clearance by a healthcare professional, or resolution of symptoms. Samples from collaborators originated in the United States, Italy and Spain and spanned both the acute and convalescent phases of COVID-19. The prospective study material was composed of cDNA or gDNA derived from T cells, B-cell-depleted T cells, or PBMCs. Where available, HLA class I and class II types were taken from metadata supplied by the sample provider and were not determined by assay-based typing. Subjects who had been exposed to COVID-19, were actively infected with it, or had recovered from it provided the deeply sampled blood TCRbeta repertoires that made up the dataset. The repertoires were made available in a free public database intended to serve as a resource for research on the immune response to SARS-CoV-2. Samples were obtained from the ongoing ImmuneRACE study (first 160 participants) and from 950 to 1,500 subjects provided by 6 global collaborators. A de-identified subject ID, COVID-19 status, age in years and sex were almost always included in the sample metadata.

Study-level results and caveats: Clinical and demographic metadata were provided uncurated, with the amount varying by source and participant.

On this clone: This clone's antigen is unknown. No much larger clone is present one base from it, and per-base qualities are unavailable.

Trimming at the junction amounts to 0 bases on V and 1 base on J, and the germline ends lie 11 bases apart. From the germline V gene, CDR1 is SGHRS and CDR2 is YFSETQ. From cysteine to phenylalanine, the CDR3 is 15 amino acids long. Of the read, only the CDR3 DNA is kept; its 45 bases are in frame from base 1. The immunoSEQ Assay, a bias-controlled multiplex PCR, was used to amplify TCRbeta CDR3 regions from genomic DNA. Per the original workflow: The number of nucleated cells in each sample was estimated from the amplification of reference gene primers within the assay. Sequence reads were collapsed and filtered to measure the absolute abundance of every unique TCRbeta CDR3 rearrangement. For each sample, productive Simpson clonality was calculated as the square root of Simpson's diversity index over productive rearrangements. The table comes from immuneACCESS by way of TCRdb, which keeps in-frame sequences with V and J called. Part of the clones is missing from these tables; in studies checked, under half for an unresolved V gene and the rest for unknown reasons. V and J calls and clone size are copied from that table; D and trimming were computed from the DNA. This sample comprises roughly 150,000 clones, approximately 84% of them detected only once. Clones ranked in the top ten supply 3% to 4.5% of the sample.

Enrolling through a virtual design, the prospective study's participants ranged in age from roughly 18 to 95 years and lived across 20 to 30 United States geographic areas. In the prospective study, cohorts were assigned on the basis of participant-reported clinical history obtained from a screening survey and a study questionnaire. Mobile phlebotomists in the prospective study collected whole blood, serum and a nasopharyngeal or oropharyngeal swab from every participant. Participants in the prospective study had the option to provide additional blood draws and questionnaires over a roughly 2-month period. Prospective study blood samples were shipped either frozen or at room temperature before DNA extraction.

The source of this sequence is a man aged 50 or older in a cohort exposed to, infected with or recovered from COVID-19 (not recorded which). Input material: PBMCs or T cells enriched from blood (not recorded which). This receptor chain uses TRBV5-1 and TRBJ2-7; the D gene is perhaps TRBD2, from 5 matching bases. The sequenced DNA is TGCGCCAGCAGCTTGGGAGGGTACGGGTCCTACGAGCAGTACTTC. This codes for CASSLGGYGSYEQYF.